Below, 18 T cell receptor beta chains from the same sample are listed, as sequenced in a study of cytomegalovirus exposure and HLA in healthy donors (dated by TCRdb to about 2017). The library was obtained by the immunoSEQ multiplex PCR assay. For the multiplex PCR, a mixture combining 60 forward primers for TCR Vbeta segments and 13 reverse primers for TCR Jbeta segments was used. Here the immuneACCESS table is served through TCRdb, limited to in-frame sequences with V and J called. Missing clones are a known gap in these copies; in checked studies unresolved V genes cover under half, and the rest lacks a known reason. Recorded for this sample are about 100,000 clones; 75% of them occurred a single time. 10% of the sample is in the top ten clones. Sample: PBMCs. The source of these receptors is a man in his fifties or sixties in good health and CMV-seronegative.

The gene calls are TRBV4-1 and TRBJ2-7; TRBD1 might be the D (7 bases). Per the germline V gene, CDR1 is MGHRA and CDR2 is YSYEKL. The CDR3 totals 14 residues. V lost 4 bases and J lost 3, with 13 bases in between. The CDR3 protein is CASSPGGGVYEQYF. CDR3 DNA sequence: TGCGCCAGCAGCCCAGGGGGAGGAGTCTACGAGCAGTACTTC.

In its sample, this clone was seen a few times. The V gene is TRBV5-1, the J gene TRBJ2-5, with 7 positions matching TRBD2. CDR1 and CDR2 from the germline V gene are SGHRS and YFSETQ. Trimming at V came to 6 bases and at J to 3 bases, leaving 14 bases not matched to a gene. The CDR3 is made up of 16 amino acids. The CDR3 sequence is CASKSGAKWSEETQYF. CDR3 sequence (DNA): TGCGCCAGCAAAAGCGGGGCAAAGTGGTCCGAAGAGACCCAGTACTTC.

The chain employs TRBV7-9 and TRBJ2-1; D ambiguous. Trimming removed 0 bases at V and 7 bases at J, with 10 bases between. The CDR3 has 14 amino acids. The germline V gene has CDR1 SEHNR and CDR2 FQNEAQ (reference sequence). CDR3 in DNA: TGTGCCAGCAGCTTAGCGCTCTTGACAAATGAGCAGTTCTTC. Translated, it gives CASSLALLTNEQFF.

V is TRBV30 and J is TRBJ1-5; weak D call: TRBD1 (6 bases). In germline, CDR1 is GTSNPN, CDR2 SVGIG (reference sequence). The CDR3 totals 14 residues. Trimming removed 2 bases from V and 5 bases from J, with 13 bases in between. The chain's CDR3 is CAWSLTGFYQPQHF. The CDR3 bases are TGTGCCTGGAGTCTCACAGGGTTTTATCAGCCCCAGCATTTT.

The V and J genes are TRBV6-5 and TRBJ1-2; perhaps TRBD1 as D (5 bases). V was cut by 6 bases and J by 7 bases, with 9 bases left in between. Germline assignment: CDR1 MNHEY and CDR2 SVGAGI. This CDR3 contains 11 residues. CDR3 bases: TGTGCCAGCAGCTCCGACAGTGGCTACACCTTC. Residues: CASSSDSGYTF.

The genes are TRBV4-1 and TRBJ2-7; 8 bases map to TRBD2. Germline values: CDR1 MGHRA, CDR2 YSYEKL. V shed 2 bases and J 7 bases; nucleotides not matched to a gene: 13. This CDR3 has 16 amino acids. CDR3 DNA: TGCGCCAGCAGCCAACAAAGCCCTACTCGGGGGGGAGAGCAGTACTTC. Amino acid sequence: CASSQQSPTRGGEQYF.

The CDR3 region has the DNA TGTGCCAGCAGTGGAACTAGCAGCACCGGGGAGCTGTTTTTT. Its protein product is CASSGTSSTGELFF. V usage is TRBV6-4 and J usage is TRBJ2-2; a weak D match, TRBD2 (6 bases). Germline assignment: CDR1 MRHNA and CDR2 SNTAGT. The CDR3 is 14 residues long. The V and J ends lost 4 bases and 4 bases respectively, with 10 bases between them.

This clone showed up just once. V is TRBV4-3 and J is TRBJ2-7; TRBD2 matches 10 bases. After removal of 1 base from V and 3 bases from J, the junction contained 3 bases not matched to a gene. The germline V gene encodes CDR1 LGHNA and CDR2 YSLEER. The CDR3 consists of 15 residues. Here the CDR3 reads CASSQGGTSDYEQYF. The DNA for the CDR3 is TGCGCCAGCAGCCAAGGTGGGACTAGCGACTACGAGCAGTACTTC.

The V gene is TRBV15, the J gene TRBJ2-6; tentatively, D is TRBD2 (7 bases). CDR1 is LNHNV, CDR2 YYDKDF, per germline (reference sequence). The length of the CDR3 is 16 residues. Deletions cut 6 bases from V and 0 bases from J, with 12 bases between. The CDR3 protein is CATRWRGGSGANVLTF. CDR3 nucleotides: TGTGCCACCAGGTGGAGGGGGGGCTCTGGGGCCAACGTCCTGACTTTC.

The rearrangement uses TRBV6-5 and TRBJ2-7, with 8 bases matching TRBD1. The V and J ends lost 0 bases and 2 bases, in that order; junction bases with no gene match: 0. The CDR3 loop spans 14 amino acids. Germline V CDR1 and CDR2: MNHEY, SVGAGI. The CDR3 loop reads CASSYSTGAYEQYF. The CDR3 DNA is TGTGCCAGCAGTTACTCGACAGGGGCCTACGAGCAGTACTTC.

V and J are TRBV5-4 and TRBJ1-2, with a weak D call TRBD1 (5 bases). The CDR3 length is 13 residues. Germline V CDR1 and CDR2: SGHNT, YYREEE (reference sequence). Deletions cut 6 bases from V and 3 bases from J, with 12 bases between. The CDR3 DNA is TGTGCCAGCAACCATTGGGGCGACTATGGCTACACCTTC. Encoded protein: CASNHWGDYGYTF.

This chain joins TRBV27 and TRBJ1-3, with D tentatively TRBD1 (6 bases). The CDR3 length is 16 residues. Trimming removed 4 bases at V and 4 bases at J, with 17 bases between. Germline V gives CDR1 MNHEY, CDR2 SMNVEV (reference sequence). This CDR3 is CASSSTRGAWGNTIYF. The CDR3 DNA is TGTGCCAGCAGTTCCACCCGGGGGGCGTGGGGAAACACCATATATTTT.

The CDR3 nucleotides are TGTGCCACCAGCAGAGATCTATTGGGCCCGGAGACCCAGTACTTC. Translation gives CATSRDLLGPETQYF. This sequence joins TRBV15 and TRBJ2-5; D is unclear. The germline V gene encodes CDR1 LNHNV and CDR2 YYDKDF (reference sequence). This CDR3 has 15 residues. Deletions cut 0 bases from V and 5 bases from J, with 13 bases between.

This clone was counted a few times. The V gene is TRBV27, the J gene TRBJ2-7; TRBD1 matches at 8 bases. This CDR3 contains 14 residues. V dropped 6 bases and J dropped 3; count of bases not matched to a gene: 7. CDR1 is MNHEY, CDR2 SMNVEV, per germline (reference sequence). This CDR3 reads CASRRQGKGYEQYF. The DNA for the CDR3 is TGTGCCAGCAGGAGACAGGGGAAGGGCTACGAGCAGTACTTC.

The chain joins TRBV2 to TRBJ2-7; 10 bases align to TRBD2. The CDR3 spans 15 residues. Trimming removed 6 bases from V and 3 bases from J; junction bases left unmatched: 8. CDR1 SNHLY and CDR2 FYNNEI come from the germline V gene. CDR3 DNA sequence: TGTGCCAGCAGACCCACTAGCGGGGCCGGCTACGAGCAGTACTTC. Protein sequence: CASRPTSGAGYEQYF.

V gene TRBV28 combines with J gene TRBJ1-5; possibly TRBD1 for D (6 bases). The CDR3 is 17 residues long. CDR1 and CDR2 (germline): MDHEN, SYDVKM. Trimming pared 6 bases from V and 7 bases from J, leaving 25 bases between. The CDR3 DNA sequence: TGTGCCAGCAGCACTCGGGACAAGTTCCTTTTAGAGCAGCCCCAGCATTTT. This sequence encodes CASSTRDKFLLEQPQHF.

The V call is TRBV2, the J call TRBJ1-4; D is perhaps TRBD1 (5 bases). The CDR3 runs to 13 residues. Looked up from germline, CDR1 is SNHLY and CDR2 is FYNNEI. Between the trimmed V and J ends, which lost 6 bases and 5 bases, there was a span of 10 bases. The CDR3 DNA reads TGTGCCAGCAGACAGGTGGGGAATGAAAAACTGTTTTTT. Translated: CASRQVGNEKLFF.

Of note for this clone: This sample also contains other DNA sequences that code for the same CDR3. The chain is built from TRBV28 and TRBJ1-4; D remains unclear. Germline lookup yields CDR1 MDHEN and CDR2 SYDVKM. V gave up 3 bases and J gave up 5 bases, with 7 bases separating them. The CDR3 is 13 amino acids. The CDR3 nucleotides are TGTGCCAGCAGTTTCGCGGCGAATGAAAAACTGTTTTTT. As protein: CASSFAANEKLFF.